Below, 29 T cell receptor beta chains from the same sample are listed, as sequenced in a study of technical replicates of blood from a handful of donors. This table comes from immunoSEQ multiplex PCR, and its TCRdb copy is limited to in-frame clones, with some not included. Of about 88,000 clones in the sample, around 93% were seen once. The sample taken for sequencing was T cells isolated from PBMCs. These TCRs come from a human donor in good health.

This clone has a single count. V is TRBV15 and J is TRBJ1-3; D is uncertain. Trimming stripped 1 base from V and 0 bases from J, with 13 bases between. Germline V gene sequence: CDR1 LNHNV, CDR2 YYDKDF (reference sequence). This CDR3 is 17 amino acids long. The DNA for the CDR3 is TGTGCCACCAGCAGAGGAGAGGACTCCTACTCTGGAAACACCATATATTTT. Translated, it gives CATSRGEDSYSGNTIYF.

The chain couples TRBV7-6 to TRBJ2-6, with a weak D call TRBD1 (5 bases). From germline, CDR1 is SGHVS and CDR2 FNYEAQ. The length of the CDR3 is 13 residues. Here the CDR3 reads CATRQTGANVLTF. As DNA, the CDR3 is TGTGCTACCAGACAGACTGGGGCCAACGTCCTGACTTTC.

V and J are TRBV11-1 and TRBJ2-5; 14 bases match TRBD2. Germline assignment: CDR1 SGHAT and CDR2 FQDESV (reference sequence). V shed 5 bases, J shed 5 bases, and the junction held 4 bases outside the gene matches. The CDR3 consists of 15 residues. The CDR3 DNA reads TGTGCCAGCAGCGAGACTAGCGGGAGGGGGGAGACCCAGTACTTC. Its translation is CASSETSGRGETQYF.

J is TRBJ2-7 and V is TRBV7-2; possible D gene TRBD1, 6 bases. Trimming removed 3 bases at V and 7 bases at J, with 16 bases between. This CDR3 is built from 14 residues. Looked up from germline, CDR1 is SGHTA and CDR2 is FQGNSA. The CDR3 protein is CASSFTQGFGEQYF. CDR3 coding DNA: TGTGCCAGCAGCTTCACACAGGGTTTCGGGGAGCAGTACTTC.

This clone was seen a single time. The rearrangement uses TRBV5-6 and TRBJ2-1, with 12 bases fitting TRBD2. Losses at the gene ends were 4 bases for V and 0 bases for J; bases not matched to a gene: 2. The germline gives CDR1 SGHDT, CDR2 YYEEEE. CDR3 length equals 16 residues. CDR3 sequence: CASSKTSGGSYNEQFF. The CDR3 DNA follows: TGTGCCAGCAGCAAGACTAGCGGGGGCTCCTACAATGAGCAGTTCTTC. The variable domain in full, completed from reference TRBV5-6 and TRBJ2-1, reads DAGVTQSPTHLIKTRGQQVTLRCSPKSGHDTVSWYQQALGQGPQFIFQYYEEEERQRGNFPDRFSGHQFPNYSSELNVNALLLGDSALYLCASSKTSGGSYNEQFFGPGTRLTVL.

The V gene is TRBV10-1, the J gene TRBJ1-1; D perhaps matches TRBD1 (5 bases). Germline V lookup: CDR1 WNHNN, CDR2 SYGVQD (reference sequence). The length of the CDR3 is 11 residues. The CDR3: CRSGGDGEAFF. The CDR3 DNA reads TGCCGCTCCGGGGGGGATGGAGAAGCTTTCTTT.

The V and J genes are TRBV27 and TRBJ2-3; D gene unclear. This CDR3 spans 16 amino acids. CDR1 and CDR2 from the germline V gene are MNHEY and SMNVEV (reference sequence). V was shortened by 3 bases and J by 2 bases, with 15 bases between the two germline ends. The chain's CDR3 is CASSFSTRQPTDTQYF. DNA of the CDR3: TGTGCCAGCAGTTTCTCGACACGGCAGCCCACAGATACGCAGTATTTT.

This rearrangement joins TRBV6-4 to TRBJ2-5, with 10 bases fitting TRBD2. Germline V gene sequence: CDR1 MRHNA, CDR2 SNTAGT. The J segment lost 5 bases and the V segment lost 2 bases, leaving 8 bases of the junction unmatched. The CDR3 extends over 16 amino acids. CDR3 sequence: CASSDVAGGPRETQYF. As DNA, the CDR3 is TGTGCCAGCAGTGACGTAGCGGGAGGCCCCAGGGAGACCCAGTACTTC.

This chain uses TRBV7-9 with TRBJ1-2, with 7 bases aligning to TRBD1. CDR3 length: 17 amino acids. J lost 3 bases, V lost 4 bases, and 14 bases had no gene match. CDR1 and CDR2 (germline): SEHNR, FQNEAQ (reference sequence). The DNA for the CDR3 is TGTGCCAGCAGCTCTACTCTGCTTGGGGGGACAGACTATGGCTACACCTTC. It codes for CASSSTLLGGTDYGYTF.

The V call is TRBV13, the J call TRBJ2-7; 9 positions match TRBD1. V shed 6 bases, J shed 5 bases, and the junction held 11 bases outside the gene matches. Per the germline V gene, CDR1 is PRHDT and CDR2 is FYEKMQ (reference sequence). This CDR3 is built from 15 residues. CDR3 protein: CASRPLGQGSHEQYF. Written as DNA, the CDR3 is TGTGCCAGCAGACCCCTGGGACAGGGCAGCCACGAGCAGTACTTC.

This clone was counted once. V usage is TRBV10-2 and J usage is TRBJ2-2; tentative D call: TRBD1 (5 bases). This CDR3 spans 13 amino acids. Germline CDR1 and CDR2: WSHSY and SAAADI. The ends were cut back, 6 bases at V and 5 bases at J, with 10 bases in the middle. CDR3 DNA: TGCGCCAGCAGGATTTCAGGGACCGGGGAGCTGTTTTTT. Amino acid sequence: CASRISGTGELFF.

V usage is TRBV29-1 and J usage is TRBJ2-7, with 14 bases aligning to TRBD2. V was clipped by 4 bases and J by 6 bases; unmatched bases: 8. This CDR3 spans 15 amino acids. Germline CDR1 SQVTM, CDR2 ANQGSEA. The CDR3 loop reads CSVAGGLAGELEQYF. CDR3 DNA: TGCAGCGTTGCGGGGGGACTAGCGGGAGAACTCGAGCAGTACTTC.

This chain links TRBV7-9 with TRBJ1-4; D may be TRBD1 (5 bases). The V gene's germline CDR1 is SEHNR and CDR2 FQNEAQ (reference sequence). CDR3 size: 16 residues. Trimming pared 5 bases from V and 7 bases from J, leaving 20 bases between. This chain's CDR3 is CASSGFGGGVGEKLFF. The CDR3 region has the DNA TGTGCCAGCAGCGGATTTGGGGGGGGAGTCGGTGAAAAACTGTTTTTT.

The rearrangement links TRBV11-3 to TRBJ1-1; tentatively, D is TRBD1 (6 bases). Looked up from germline, CDR1 is SGHNT and CDR2 is YENEEA. The CDR3 covers 16 residues. Trimming took off 4 bases at V and 3 bases at J, with 18 bases between the two ends. The CDR3 sequence is CASSSVLRGADTEAFF. Here the CDR3 DNA reads TGTGCCAGCAGCTCGGTGTTGCGGGGGGCCGACACTGAAGCTTTCTTT.

The CDR3: CASSPAPRAEAFF. The CDR3 coding sequence is TGTGCCAGCAGCCCCGCCCCCCGGGCTGAAGCTTTCTTT. J is TRBJ1-1 and V is TRBV7-9; D gene ambiguous. The CDR3 is 13 residues long. CDR1 is SEHNR, CDR2 FQNEAQ, per germline (reference sequence). V gave up 5 bases and J gave up 6 bases, with 13 bases separating them.

V gene TRBV29-1 combines with J gene TRBJ2-6; D is unclear. V was shortened by 2 bases and J by 0 bases, with 11 bases between the two germline ends. Germline CDR1 SQVTM, CDR2 ANQGSEA. The CDR3 consists of 16 residues. Here the CDR3 DNA reads TGCAGCGTTGAACTGCAGAGGAGCTCTGGGGCCAACGTCCTGACTTTC. As protein: CSVELQRSSGANVLTF.

The rearrangement links TRBV4-1 to TRBJ1-2; unclear D gene. The CDR3 totals 16 residues. Germline V CDR1 and CDR2: MGHRA, YSYEKL. V lost 0 bases, J lost 4 bases, and 15 bases lay in between. The DNA for the CDR3 is TGCGCCAGCAGCCAAGATCAGGTTGTTCCTGCCTATGGCTACACCTTC. This encodes CASSQDQVVPAYGYTF.

This clone has only a few counts. This sequence joins TRBV28 and TRBJ2-7, with 7 bases aligning to TRBD2. J lost 3 bases, V lost 3 bases, and 14 bases had no gene match. CDR3 size: 17 residues. Germline CDR1 reads MDHEN; CDR2 reads SYDVKM. For the CDR3, the DNA is TGTGCCAGCAGTTTCCCTCCTGGGACGGGAGGACACTACGAGCAGTACTTC. This translates into CASSFPPGTGGHYEQYF.

This CDR3 is CASSLFRGLQETQYF. CDR3 sequence (DNA): TGTGCCAGCAGTCTATTCAGGGGGCTGCAAGAGACCCAGTACTTC. The chain uses TRBV6-5 and TRBJ2-5, with TRBD1 matching 8 bases. The V gene end was trimmed by 5 bases and the J gene end by 2 bases; junction bases not matched to a gene: 7. The V gene's germline CDR1 is MNHEY and CDR2 SVGAGI. The CDR3 sequence is 15 residues long.

The J gene is TRBJ1-5, the V gene TRBV28; D is unclear. CDR3 length: 12 amino acids. Trimming removed 5 bases from V and 9 bases from J, with 11 bases in between. Germline CDR1 reads MDHEN; CDR2 reads SYDVKM. CDR3 loop: CASSAYKRPQHF. CDR3 bases: TGTGCCAGCAGTGCCTACAAGCGGCCCCAGCATTTT.

In this sample, this clone turned up once. This sequence joins TRBV6-5 and TRBJ1-1; 9 bases agree with TRBD1. CDR1 and CDR2 (germline): MNHEY, SVGAGI. The CDR3 totals 14 residues. V lost 6 bases, J lost 5 bases, and 7 bases stayed unmatched. The CDR3 nucleotides read TGTGCCAGCAGATTGGGACAGGGTTGGACTGAAGCTTTCTTT. Translating it yields CASRLGQGWTEAFF.

The rearrangement links TRBV6-6 to TRBJ2-7, with TRBD2 matching over 9 bases. V was pared by 6 bases and J by 3 bases, with 6 bases of the junction left unmatched. The CDR3 is made up of 14 amino acids. Germline V gene lookup returns CDR1 MNHNY and CDR2 SVGAGI (reference sequence). CDR3 protein: CASSLGTSYYEQYF. CDR3 DNA: TGTGCCAGCAGCCTCGGGACTAGCTACTACGAGCAGTACTTC.

The rearrangement uses TRBV2 and TRBJ1-1; the match to TRBD1 covers 10 bases. The CDR3 spans 15 residues. With 9 bases clipped from V and 5 bases from J, the junction kept 12 bases outside the gene matches. Germline-derived CDR1 and CDR2 are SNHLY and FYNNEI. The CDR3 DNA reads TGTGCCAGTCCGGGACAGGGGATTGGGAGAACTGAAGCTTTCTTT. Protein: CASPGQGIGRTEAFF.

The chain links TRBV7-9 to TRBJ2-2, with 8 bases that match TRBD2. The CDR3 runs 16 residues. Per germline, CDR1 SEHNR and CDR2 FQNEAQ (reference sequence). Trimming at V came to 5 bases and at J to 0 bases, leaving 5 bases not matched to a gene. The CDR3 spells CASSHGLASNTGELFF. In nucleotides, the CDR3 is TGTGCCAGCAGCCATGGACTAGCATCGAACACCGGGGAGCTGTTTTTT.

This chain joins TRBV6-9 and TRBJ2-1; possible D gene TRBD2, 5 bases. CDR3 size: 11 residues. V dropped 3 bases and J dropped 15 bases, with 12 bases sitting between them. Germline loops: CDR1 MNHGY, CDR2 SVAAGI. CDR3 protein: CASSYGVLPFF. The CDR3 DNA is TGTGCCAGCAGTTACGGGGTTCTGCCGTTCTTC.

This chain uses TRBV27 with TRBJ1-5, with D unclear. The CDR3 consists of 14 residues. The ends were cut back, 6 bases at V and 3 bases at J, with 12 bases in the middle. Looked up from germline, CDR1 is MNHEY and CDR2 is SMNVEV (reference sequence). CDR3 sequence (DNA): TGTGCCAGCAGGCCCTTCTCAGACAATCAGCCCCAGCATTTT. The encoded protein is CASRPFSDNQPQHF.

This clone was seen just once. This chain connects TRBV7-2 to TRBJ1-1, with 7 positions matching TRBD1. Losses at the gene ends were 5 bases for V and 2 bases for J; bases not matched to a gene: 14. Germline assignment: CDR1 SGHTA and CDR2 FQGNSA. This CDR3 region has 17 residues. CDR3 residues: CASSRPGQAQLNTEAFF. As DNA, the CDR3 is TGTGCCAGCAGCCGTCCCGGACAGGCTCAACTAAACACTGAAGCTTTCTTT.

The V call is TRBV28, the J call TRBJ2-5, with D maybe TRBD1 (5 bases). The CDR3 is 14 residues long. In germline, CDR1 is MDHEN, CDR2 SYDVKM. The V end was cut by 6 bases, the J end by 5 bases, with 16 bases between. Here the CDR3 DNA reads TGTGCCAGCAGCCCAGGGAAAATGGTTGAGACCCAGTACTTC. Its translation: CASSPGKMVETQYF.

The chain has TRBV28 and TRBJ1-1; 7 bases fit TRBD1. The length of the CDR3 is 16 residues. Germline CDR1 and CDR2: MDHEN and SYDVKM. V dropped 3 bases and J dropped 3; count of bases not matched to a gene: 10. CDR3 coding DNA: TGTGCCAGCAGTTTTTACGGAGGGGGCGAGGACACTGAAGCTTTCTTT. Translation: CASSFYGGGEDTEAFF.